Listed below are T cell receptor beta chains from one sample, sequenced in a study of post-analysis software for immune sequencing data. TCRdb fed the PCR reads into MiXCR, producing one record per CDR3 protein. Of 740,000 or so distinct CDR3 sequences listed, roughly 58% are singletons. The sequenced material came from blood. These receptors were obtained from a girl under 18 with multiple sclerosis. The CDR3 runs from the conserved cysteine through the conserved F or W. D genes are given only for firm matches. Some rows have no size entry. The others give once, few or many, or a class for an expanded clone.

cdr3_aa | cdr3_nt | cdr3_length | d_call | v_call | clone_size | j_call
CSARLSGTGKETQYF | TGCAGTGCTAGACTATCCGGGACAGGGAAGGAGACCCAGTACTTC | 15 | TRBD1 | TRBV20-1 | NA | TRBJ2-5
CATSRTGRTDTQYF | TGTGCCACATCACGGACAGGCCGCACAGATACGCAGTATTTT | 14 | TRBD1 | TRBV12-3/TRBV12-4 | few | TRBJ2-3
CSARRELRETQYF | TGCAGTGCTAGGAGGGAGCTGCGGGAGACCCAGTACTTC | 13 | NA | TRBV20-1 | NA | TRBJ2-5
CASSPGTERNYGYTF | TGTGCCAGCAGCCCCGGGACCGAGAGAAACTATGGCTACACCTTC | 15 | NA | TRBV11-2 | NA | TRBJ1-2
CASSPMASGSFGEQFF | TGTGCCAGCAGCCCCATGGCTAGCGGGAGTTTTGGTGAGCAGTTCTTC | 16 | TRBD2 | TRBV14 | NA | TRBJ2-1
CASSKTESSYNEQFF | TGTGCCAGCAGCAAGACAGAGAGCTCCTACAATGAGCAGTTCTTC | 15 | NA | TRBV5-5 | few | TRBJ2-1
CASSYRDRGWVGYGYTF | TGTGCCAGCAGTTATCGGGACAGGGGATGGGTCGGCTATGGCTACACCTTC | 17 | TRBD1 | TRBV6-5 | NA | TRBJ1-2
CASSFQRYETQYF | TGTGCCAGCAGCTTCCAGAGGTACGAGACCCAGTACTTC | 13 | NA | TRBV7-9 | NA | TRBJ2-5
CASILMAGPGNEQFF | TGCGCCAGCATCTTGATGGCGGGTCCGGGCAATGAGCAGTTCTTC | 15 | NA | TRBV5-1 | NA | TRBJ2-1
CASSYRLGLAGSYEQYF | TGTGCCAGCAGTTACAGACTCGGACTAGCGGGTTCCTACGAGCAGTACTTC | 17 | TRBD2 | TRBV6-5 | NA | TRBJ2-7
CSARDSGRGAHEQYF | TGCAGTGCTAGAGATTCCGGCAGGGGTGCCCACGAGCAGTACTTC | 15 | NA | TRBV20-1 | NA | TRBJ2-7
CASNDRDLGEQFF | TGTGCCAGCAACGACAGGGACCTTGGTGAGCAGTTCTTC | 13 | TRBD1 | TRBV7-9 | NA | TRBJ2-1
CASSSQTSGSFYNEQFF | TGCGCCAGCAGCTCTCAGACTAGCGGGAGCTTCTACAATGAGCAGTTCTTC | 17 | TRBD2 | TRBV5-1 | NA | TRBJ2-1
CASSSGGYTF | TGTGCCAGCAGTTCCGGTGGCTACACCTTC | 10 | NA | TRBV28 | NA | TRBJ1-2
CASSQTDRTANYGYTF | TGTGCCAGCAGCCAAACCGACAGGACCGCTAACTATGGCTACACCTTC | 16 | NA | TRBV4-2 | NA | TRBJ1-2
CASSYFKRTTDTDTQYF | TGTGCCAGCAGTTACTTTAAGCGGACGACTGACACAGATACGCAGTATTTT | 17 | NA | TRBV6-6 | NA | TRBJ2-3
CASSDSADSYNEQFF | TGTGCCAGCAGTGACTCAGCGGACAGCTACAATGAGCAGTTCTTC | 15 | NA | TRBV6-4 | NA | TRBJ2-1
CASSEGGGLGHEQFF | TGTGCCAGCAGTGAAGGCGGGGGGCTCGGCCATGAGCAGTTCTTC | 15 | TRBD2 | TRBV2 | NA | TRBJ2-1
CASSQEAGHHEQFF | TGTGCCAGCAGCCAAGAGGCGGGGCACCATGAGCAGTTCTTC | 14 | NA | TRBV14 | few | TRBJ2-1
CATSRAKPDTEAFF | TGTGCCACCAGCAGAGCTAAGCCGGACACTGAAGCTTTCTTT | 14 | NA | TRBV15 | once | TRBJ1-1
CSARRSGISTDTQYF | TGCAGTGCTCGCCGTAGCGGGATATCCACAGATACGCAGTATTTT | 15 | TRBD2 | TRBV20-1 | few | TRBJ2-3
CASSLAGGRETQYF | TGTGCCAGCAGCTTAGCGGGGGGGCGGGAGACCCAGTACTTC | 14 | TRBD2 | TRBV12-3/TRBV12-4 | many | TRBJ2-5
CSARGHSGSGNQPQHF | TGCAGTGCTAGGGGCCACAGTGGGTCAGGCAATCAGCCCCAGCATTTT | 16 | NA | TRBV20-1 | once | TRBJ1-5
CASSPGTGSTEAFF | TGTGCCAGCAGTCCGGGGACAGGGTCGACTGAAGCTTTCTTT | 14 | TRBD1 | TRBV27 | NA | TRBJ1-1
CSARDELRYEQYF | TGCAGTGCTAGAGACGAACTGAGATACGAGCAGTACTTC | 13 | NA | TRBV20-1 | NA | TRBJ2-7
CASSLTPGGVAKNIQYF | TGTGCCAGCAGCCTTACCCCAGGGGGGGTAGCCAAAAACATTCAGTACTTC | 17 | NA | TRBV6-1 | few | TRBJ2-4
CASSKVGAGGSVYGYTF | TGTGCCAGCAGCAAAGTGGGGGCAGGGGGGTCGGTCTATGGCTACACCTTC | 17 | NA | TRBV21-1 | NA | TRBJ1-2
CASSTRGTASDTQYF | TGTGCCAGCAGCACCCGGGGGACGGCTTCAGATACGCAGTATTTT | 15 | NA | TRBV9 | NA | TRBJ2-3
CASSPQTSGANVLTF | TGTGCCAGCAGCCCCCAGACCTCTGGGGCCAACGTCCTGACTTTC | 15 | NA | TRBV5-5 | few | TRBJ2-6
CASSFNSRETQYF | TGCGCCAGCAGCTTTAATAGTAGGGAGACCCAGTACTTC | 13 | NA | TRBV5-1 | many | TRBJ2-5
CASSLLTNEQFF | TGTGCCAGCAGCTTATTAACCAATGAGCAGTTCTTC | 12 | NA | TRBV7-3 | NA | TRBJ2-1
CASSLSPSGYGYTF | TGTGCCAGCAGCTTAAGCCCATCGGGGTATGGCTACACCTTC | 14 | NA | TRBV7-9 | NA | TRBJ1-2
CASRRVRSGGSYEQYF | TGTGCCAGCAGAAGAGTTCGGAGCGGGGGGTCCTACGAGCAGTACTTC | 16 | TRBD2 | TRBV2 | NA | TRBJ2-7
CSGRDGGATGEQYF | TGCAGTGGACGTGATGGGGGAGCTACCGGCGAGCAGTACTTC | 14 | NA | TRBV20-1 | NA | TRBJ2-7